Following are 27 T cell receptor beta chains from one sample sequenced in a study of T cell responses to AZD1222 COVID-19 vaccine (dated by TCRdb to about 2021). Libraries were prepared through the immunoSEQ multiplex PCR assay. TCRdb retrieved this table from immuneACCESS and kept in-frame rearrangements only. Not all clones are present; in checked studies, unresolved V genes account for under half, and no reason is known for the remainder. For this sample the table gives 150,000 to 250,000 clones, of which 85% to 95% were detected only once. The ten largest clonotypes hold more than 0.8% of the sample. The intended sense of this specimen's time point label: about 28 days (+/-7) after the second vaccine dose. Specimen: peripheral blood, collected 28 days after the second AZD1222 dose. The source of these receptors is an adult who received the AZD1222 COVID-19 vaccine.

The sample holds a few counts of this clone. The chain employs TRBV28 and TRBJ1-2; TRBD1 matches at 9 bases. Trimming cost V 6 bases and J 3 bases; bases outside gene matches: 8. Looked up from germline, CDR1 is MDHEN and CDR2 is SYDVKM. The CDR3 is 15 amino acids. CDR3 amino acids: CASSLRDRADYGYTF. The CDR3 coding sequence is TGTGCCAGCAGCCTCCGGGACAGGGCTGACTATGGCTACACCTTC.

The CDR3 here is CSASTNPYYEQYF. The CDR3 nucleotides read TGCAGTGCTAGTACTAACCCCTACTACGAGCAGTACTTC. The chain recombines TRBV20-1 with TRBJ2-7; D gene ambiguous. Germline loops: CDR1 DFQATT, CDR2 SNEGSKA (reference sequence). The CDR3 has 13 residues. V lost 3 bases and J 3 bases, leaving 12 bases between the germline ends.

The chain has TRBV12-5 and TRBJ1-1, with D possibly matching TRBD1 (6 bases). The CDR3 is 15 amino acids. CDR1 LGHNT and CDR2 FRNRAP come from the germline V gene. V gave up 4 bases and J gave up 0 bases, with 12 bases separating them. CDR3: CASGWGGSMNTEAFF. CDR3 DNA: TGTGCTAGTGGTTGGGGGGGCAGCATGAACACTGAAGCTTTCTTT.

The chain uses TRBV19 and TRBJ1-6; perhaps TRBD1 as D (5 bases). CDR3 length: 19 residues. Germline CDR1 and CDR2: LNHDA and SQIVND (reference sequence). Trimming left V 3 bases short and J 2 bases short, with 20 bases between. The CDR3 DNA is TGTGCCAGTAGTATCCCTCCCGGGACTTTTTGGCCCTATAATTCACCCCTCCACTTT. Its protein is CASSIPPGTFWPYNSPLHF.

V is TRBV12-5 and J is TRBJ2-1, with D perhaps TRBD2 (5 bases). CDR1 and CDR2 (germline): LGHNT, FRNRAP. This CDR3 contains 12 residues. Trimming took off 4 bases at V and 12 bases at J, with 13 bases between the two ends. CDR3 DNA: TGTGCTAGTGGTTCCCGCCCCGAGGGGCAGTTCTTC. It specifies CASGSRPEGQFF. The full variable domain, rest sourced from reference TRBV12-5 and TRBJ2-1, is DARVTQTPRHKVTEMGQEVTMRCQPILGHNTVFWYRQTMMQGLELLAYFRNRAPLDDSGMPKDRFSAEMPDATLATLKIQPSEPRDSAVYFCASGSRPEGQFFGPGTRLTVL.

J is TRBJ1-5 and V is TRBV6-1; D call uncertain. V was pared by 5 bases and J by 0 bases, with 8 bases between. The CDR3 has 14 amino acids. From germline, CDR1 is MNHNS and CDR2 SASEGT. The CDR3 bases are TGTGCCAGCAGTCAAGAACATAGCAATCAGCCCCAGCATTTT. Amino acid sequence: CASSQEHSNQPQHF.

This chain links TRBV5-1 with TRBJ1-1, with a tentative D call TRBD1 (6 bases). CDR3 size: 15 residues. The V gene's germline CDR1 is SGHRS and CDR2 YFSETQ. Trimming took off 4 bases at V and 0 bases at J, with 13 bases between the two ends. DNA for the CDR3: TGCGCCAGCAGCACGCCAGGGGACATGAACACTGAAGCTTTCTTT. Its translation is CASSTPGDMNTEAFF.

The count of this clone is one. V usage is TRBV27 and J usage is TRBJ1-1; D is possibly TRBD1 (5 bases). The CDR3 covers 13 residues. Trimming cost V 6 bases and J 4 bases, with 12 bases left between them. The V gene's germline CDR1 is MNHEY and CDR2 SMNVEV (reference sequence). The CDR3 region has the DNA TGTGCCAGCAGCGCCACCGGGGGCACTGAAGCTTTCTTT. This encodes CASSATGGTEAFF.

CDR3 sequence reads: CASSSGQSYNSPLHF. Here the CDR3 DNA reads TGCGCCAGCAGCTCCGGACAGTCCTATAATTCACCCCTCCACTTT. V and J are TRBV5-1 and TRBJ1-6; a weak D match, TRBD1 (6 bases). The V gene's germline CDR1 is SGHRS and CDR2 YFSETQ. V lost 3 bases and J lost 1, with 8 bases in between. The CDR3 loop spans 15 amino acids.

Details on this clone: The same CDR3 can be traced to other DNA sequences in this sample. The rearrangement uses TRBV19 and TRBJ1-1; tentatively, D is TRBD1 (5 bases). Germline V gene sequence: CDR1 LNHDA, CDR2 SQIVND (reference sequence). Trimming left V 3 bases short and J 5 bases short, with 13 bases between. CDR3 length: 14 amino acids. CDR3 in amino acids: CASSIQGRGTEAFF. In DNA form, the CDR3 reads TGTGCCAGTAGTATTCAGGGTCGGGGGACTGAAGCTTTCTTT.

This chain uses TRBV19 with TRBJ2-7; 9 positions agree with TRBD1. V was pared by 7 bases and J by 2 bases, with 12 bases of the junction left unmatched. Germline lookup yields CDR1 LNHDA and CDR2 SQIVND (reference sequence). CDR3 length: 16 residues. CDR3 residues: CASTKGYGTGTYEQYF. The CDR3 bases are TGTGCCAGTACTAAGGGTTATGGGACAGGGACCTACGAGCAGTACTTC. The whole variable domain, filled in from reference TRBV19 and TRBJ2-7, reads DGGITQSPKYLFRKEGQNVTLSCEQNLNHDAMYWYRQDPGQGLRLIYYSQIVNDFQKGDIAEGYSVSREKKESFPLTVTSAQKNPTAFYLCASTKGYGTGTYEQYFGPGTRLTVT.

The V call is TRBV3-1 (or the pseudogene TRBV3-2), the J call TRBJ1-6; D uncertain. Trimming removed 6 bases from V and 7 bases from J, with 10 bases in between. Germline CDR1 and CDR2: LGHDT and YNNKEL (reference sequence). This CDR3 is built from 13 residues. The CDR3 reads CASRVAENSPLHF. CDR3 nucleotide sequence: TGTGCCAGCAGGGTGGCAGAAAATTCACCCCTCCACTTT.

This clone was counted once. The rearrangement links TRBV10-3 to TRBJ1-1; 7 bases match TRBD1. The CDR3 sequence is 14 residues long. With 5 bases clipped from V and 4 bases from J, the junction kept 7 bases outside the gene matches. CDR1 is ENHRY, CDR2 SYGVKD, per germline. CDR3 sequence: CAISPTGEATEAFF. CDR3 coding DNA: TGTGCCATCAGTCCTACAGGGGAGGCCACTGAAGCTTTCTTT.

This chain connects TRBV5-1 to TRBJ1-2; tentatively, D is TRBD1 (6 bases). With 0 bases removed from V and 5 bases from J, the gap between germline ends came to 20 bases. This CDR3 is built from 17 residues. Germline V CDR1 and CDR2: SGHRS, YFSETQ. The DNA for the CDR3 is TGCGCCAGCAGCTTGGAAGTGGGGGGCAAGGGGATGTATGGCTACACCTTC. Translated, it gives CASSLEVGGKGMYGYTF.

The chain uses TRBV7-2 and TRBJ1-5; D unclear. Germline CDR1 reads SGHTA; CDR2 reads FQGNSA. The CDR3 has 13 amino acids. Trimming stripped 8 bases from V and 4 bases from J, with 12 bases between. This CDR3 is CASAPFENQPQHF. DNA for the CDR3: TGTGCCAGCGCCCCGTTTGAGAATCAGCCCCAGCATTTT.

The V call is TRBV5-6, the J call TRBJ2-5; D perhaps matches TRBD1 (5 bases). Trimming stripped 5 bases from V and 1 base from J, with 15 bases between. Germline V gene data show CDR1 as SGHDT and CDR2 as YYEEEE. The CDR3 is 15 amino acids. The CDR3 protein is CASRALTQAQETQYF. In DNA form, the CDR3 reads TGTGCCAGCAGAGCACTGACACAGGCCCAAGAGACCCAGTACTTC.

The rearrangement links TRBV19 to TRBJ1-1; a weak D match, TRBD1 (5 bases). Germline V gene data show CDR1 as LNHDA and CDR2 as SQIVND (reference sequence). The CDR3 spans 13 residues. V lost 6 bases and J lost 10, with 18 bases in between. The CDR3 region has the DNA TGTGCCAGTAGGGGGCCTGGACGAAACGCAGCTTTCTTT. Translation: CASRGPGRNAAFF. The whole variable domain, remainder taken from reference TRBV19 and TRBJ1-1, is DGGITQSPKYLFRKEGQNVTLSCEQNLNHDAMYWYRQDPGQGLRLIYYSQIVNDFQKGDIAEGYSVSREKKESFPLTVTSAQKNPTAFYLCASRGPGRNAAFFGQGTRLTVV.

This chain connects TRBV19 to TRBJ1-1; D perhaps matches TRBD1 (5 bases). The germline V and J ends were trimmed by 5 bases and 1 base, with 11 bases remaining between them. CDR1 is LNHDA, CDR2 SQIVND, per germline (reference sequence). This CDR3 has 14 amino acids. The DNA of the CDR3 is TGTGCCAGTAGTGGCAGGGAGGGGAACACTGAAGCTTTCTTT. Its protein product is CASSGREGNTEAFF.

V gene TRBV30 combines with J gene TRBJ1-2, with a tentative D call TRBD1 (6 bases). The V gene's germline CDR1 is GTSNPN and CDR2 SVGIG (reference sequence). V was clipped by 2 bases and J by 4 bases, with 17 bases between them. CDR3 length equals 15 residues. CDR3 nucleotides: TGTGCCTGGAGTCCATCAAGGACAGATTTCTATGGCTACACCTTC. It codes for CAWSPSRTDFYGYTF.

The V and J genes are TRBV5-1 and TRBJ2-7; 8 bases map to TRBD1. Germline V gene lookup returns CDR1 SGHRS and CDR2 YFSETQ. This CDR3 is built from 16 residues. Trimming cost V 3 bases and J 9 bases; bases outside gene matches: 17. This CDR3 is CASSSSGGVALGRQYF. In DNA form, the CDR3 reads TGCGCCAGCAGCTCCTCAGGGGGCGTCGCCCTGGGAAGGCAGTACTTC.

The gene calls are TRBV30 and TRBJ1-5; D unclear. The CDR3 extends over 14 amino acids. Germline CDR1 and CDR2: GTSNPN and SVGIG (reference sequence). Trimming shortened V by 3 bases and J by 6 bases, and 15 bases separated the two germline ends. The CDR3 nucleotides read TGTGCCTGGAGGGCACAGAACCTAGGTCAGCCCCAGCATTTT. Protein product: CAWRAQNLGQPQHF. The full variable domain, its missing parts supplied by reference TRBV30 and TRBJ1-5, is SQTIHQWPATLVQPVGSPLSLECTVEGTSNPNLYWYRQAAGRGLQLLFYSVGIGQISSEVPQNLSASRPQDRQFILSSKKLLLSDSGFYLCAWRAQNLGQPQHFGDGTRLSIL.

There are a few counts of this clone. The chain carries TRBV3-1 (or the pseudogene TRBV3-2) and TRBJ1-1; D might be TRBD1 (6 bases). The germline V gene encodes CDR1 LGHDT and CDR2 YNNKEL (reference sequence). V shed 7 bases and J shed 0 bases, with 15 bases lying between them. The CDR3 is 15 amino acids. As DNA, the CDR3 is TGTGCCAGCACTGGACAGTCTAGCATGAACACTGAAGCTTTCTTT. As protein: CASTGQSSMNTEAFF.

CDR3 nucleotides: TGTGCCAGCTCACCGGGGGGGCGGCCCCAGCATTTT. Amino acid sequence: CASSPGGRPQHF. J is TRBJ1-5 and V is TRBV18, with a weak D call TRBD1 (6 bases). Germline values: CDR1 KGHSH, CDR2 LQKENI. The CDR3 has 12 residues. V dropped 3 bases and J dropped 9 bases, with 9 bases sitting between them.

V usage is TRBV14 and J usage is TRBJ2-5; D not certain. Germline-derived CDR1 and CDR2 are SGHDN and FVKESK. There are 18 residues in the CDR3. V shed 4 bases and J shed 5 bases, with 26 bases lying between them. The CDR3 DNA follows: TGTGCCAGCAGCCCGCCCAAGCGAACCTTCCAAGAAATCGAGACCCAGTACTTC. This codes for CASSPPKRTFQEIETQYF.

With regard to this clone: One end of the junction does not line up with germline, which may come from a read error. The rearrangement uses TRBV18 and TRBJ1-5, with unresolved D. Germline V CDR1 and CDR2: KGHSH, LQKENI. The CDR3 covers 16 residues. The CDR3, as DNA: TGTGCCAGCTCACCACCGTCAGGTCAGGTTAATCAACCCCAGCATTTT. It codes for CASSPPSGQVNQPQHF.

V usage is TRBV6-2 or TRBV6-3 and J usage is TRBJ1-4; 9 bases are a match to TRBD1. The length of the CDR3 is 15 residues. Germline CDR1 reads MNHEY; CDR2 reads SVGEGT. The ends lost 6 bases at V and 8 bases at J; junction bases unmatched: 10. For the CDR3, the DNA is TGTGCCAGCAGCCTCCAGGGGACAGGGAACGAAAAACTGTTTTTT. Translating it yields CASSLQGTGNEKLFF.

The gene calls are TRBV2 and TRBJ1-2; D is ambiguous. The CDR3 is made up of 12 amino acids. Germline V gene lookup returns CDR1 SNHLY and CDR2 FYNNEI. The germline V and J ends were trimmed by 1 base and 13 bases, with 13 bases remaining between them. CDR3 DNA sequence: TGTGCCAGCAGTGAAGGGAAACAGCCAAGCACCTTC. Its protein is CASSEGKQPSTF.